A single sample gave rise to the 15 T cell receptor beta chains below, sequenced in a study of chemoradiotherapy in HPV16-positive cancers. The method was immunoSEQ multiplex PCR; TCRdb's version includes in-frame clones alone and lacks a portion of them. Of tens of thousands of clones in the sample, over 60% are singletons; the top ten hold 2% to 3%. Sampling was conducted from a patient who underwent chemoradiotherapy. These receptors all come from a human donor with HPV-associated anogenital cancer.

The genes are TRBV10-3 and TRBJ2-3; TRBD2 agrees at 7 bases. Germline V CDR1 and CDR2: ENHRY, SYGVKD. The CDR3 extends over 14 amino acids. V gave up 2 bases and J gave up 6 bases; unmatched junction bases: 5. The CDR3 bases are TGTGCCATCAGTGAGAAGGGACTATACGATACGCAGTATTTT. Encoded protein: CAISEKGLYDTQYF.

The rearrangement uses TRBV7-3 and TRBJ2-3, with TRBD1 matching 7 bases. Germline CDR1 reads SGHTA; CDR2 reads FQGTGA. The CDR3 is made up of 16 amino acids. Germline trimming cut 5 bases from V and 0 bases from J; bases unmatched to any gene: 8. DNA for the CDR3: TGTGCCAGCAGCGCCACCGGGACAGTCAGCACAGATACGCAGTATTTT. Protein product: CASSATGTVSTDTQYF.

The V call is TRBV5-1, the J call TRBJ1-1; D is perhaps TRBD1 (5 bases). Germline CDR1 reads SGHRS; CDR2 reads YFSETQ. This CDR3 is 13 amino acids long. V lost 2 bases and J 1 base, leaving 6 bases between the germline ends. Written as DNA, the CDR3 is TGCGCCAGCAGCTTCAGGGAGAACACTGAAGCTTTCTTT. This translates into CASSFRENTEAFF.

The CDR3 DNA is TGTGCCAGCAGTGCCCGACCGACTCCGAACACCGGGGAGCTGTTTTTT. It specifies CASSARPTPNTGELFF. The chain has TRBV25-1 and TRBJ2-2, with D hard to call. Germline CDR1 and CDR2: MGHDK and SYGVNS. The V and J ends lost 4 bases and 0 bases respectively, with 12 bases between them. CDR3 size: 16 residues.

CDR3 in DNA: TGTGCCAGCAGCCGACAGGGCTTTAACACTGAAGCTTTCTTT. This gives the protein CASSRQGFNTEAFF. The V gene is TRBV7-2, the J gene TRBJ1-1, with TRBD1 matching over 7 bases. Per the germline V gene, CDR1 is SGHTA and CDR2 is FQGNSA. The CDR3 length is 14 residues. V lost 5 bases, J lost 2 bases, and 5 bases stayed unmatched.

This clone turned up a few times. CDR3 sequence (DNA): TGCGCCAGCAGCTTTGAACTGAACACTGAAGCTTTCTTT. Protein: CASSFELNTEAFF. The chain uses TRBV5-1 and TRBJ1-1; D is ambiguous. The V and J ends lost 2 bases and 0 bases respectively, with 5 bases between them. The length of the CDR3 is 13 residues. Germline V gives CDR1 SGHRS, CDR2 YFSETQ.

This chain joins TRBV4-1 and TRBJ1-5, with 7 bases aligning to TRBD1. V shed 1 base, J shed 2 bases, and the junction held 11 bases outside the gene matches. The CDR3 extends over 18 amino acids. Germline V gene data show CDR1 as MGHRA and CDR2 as YSYEKL. The CDR3 spells CASSQVYSGGKRNQPQHF. The CDR3 coding sequence is TGCGCCAGCAGCCAAGTTTATTCAGGGGGGAAACGCAATCAGCCCCAGCATTTT.

This clone has a handful of counts. The chain joins TRBV19 to TRBJ2-1; TRBD1 matches 7 bases. CDR3 length: 14 residues. Trimming took 2 bases from V and 9 from J; bases not matched to a gene: 7. CDR1 is LNHDA and CDR2 is SQIVND in the germline V gene (reference sequence). CDR3 in amino acids: CASSIQGAGGEQFF. CDR3 coding DNA: TGTGCCAGTAGTATACAAGGAGCAGGGGGTGAGCAGTTCTTC.

The chain joins TRBV5-6 to TRBJ2-1; 8 bases match TRBD1. The CDR3 is 15 amino acids. Germline-derived CDR1 and CDR2 are SGHDT and YYEEEE. J lost 0 bases, V lost 5 bases, and 4 bases had no gene match. The CDR3 spells CASRRQGSSYNEQFF. As DNA, the CDR3 is TGTGCCAGCAGGCGACAGGGGTCCTCCTACAATGAGCAGTTCTTC.

This sequence joins TRBV6-1 and TRBJ1-1; the match to TRBD1 covers 7 bases. CDR1 is MNHNS, CDR2 SASEGT, per germline. The CDR3 sequence is 14 residues long. After removal of 6 bases from V and 2 bases from J, the junction contained 6 bases not matched to a gene. CDR3 residues: CASRGQTFNTEAFF. The CDR3 nucleotides are TGTGCCAGCAGGGGACAGACCTTTAACACTGAAGCTTTCTTT.

The V gene is TRBV6-5, the J gene TRBJ1-4; tentative D call: TRBD1 (6 bases). Trimming took off 0 bases at V and 7 bases at J, with 12 bases between the two ends. The V gene's germline CDR1 is MNHEY and CDR2 SVGAGI. The CDR3 consists of 15 residues. The DNA of the CDR3 is TGTGCCAGCAGTTACTCGCGGGGGCTGGTTGAAAAACTGTTTTTT. Residues: CASSYSRGLVEKLFF.

V and J are TRBV15 and TRBJ2-5; no reliable D call. The CDR3 has 14 residues. Germline V gene sequence: CDR1 LNHNV, CDR2 YYDKDF (reference sequence). V was trimmed by 1 base and J by 3 bases, leaving 9 bases between them. The CDR3 loop reads CATSRGVGKETQYF. CDR3 DNA sequence: TGTGCCACCAGCAGAGGGGTGGGGAAAGAGACCCAGTACTTC.

This clone was picked up a small number of times. The chain employs TRBV5-1 and TRBJ1-2; 8 positions agree with TRBD1. V lost 4 bases, J lost 8 bases, and 10 bases stayed unmatched. CDR1 is SGHRS and CDR2 is YFSETQ in the germline V gene. There are 14 residues in the CDR3. CDR3 loop: CASSRDRGGSGYTF. The CDR3 DNA reads as TGCGCCAGCAGCAGAGACAGGGGAGGCTCGGGCTACACCTTC.

The V call is TRBV30, the J call TRBJ2-2, with 7 bases fitting TRBD1. Germline V gene sequence: CDR1 GTSNPN, CDR2 SVGIG (reference sequence). V was clipped by 4 bases and J by 4 bases; unmatched bases: 3. CDR3 length: 13 residues. This CDR3 is CAWNRGATGELFF. CDR3 sequence (DNA): TGTGCCTGGAACAGGGGTGCCACCGGGGAGCTGTTTTTT.

The V call is TRBV4-3, the J call TRBJ2-2, with 14 bases aligning to TRBD2. Germline CDR1 LGHNA, CDR2 YSLEER. The CDR3 runs to 16 residues. The V segment lost 2 bases and the J segment 6 bases; nucleotides outside the gene matches: 2. CDR3 coding DNA: TGCGCCAGCAGCCAATCGACTAGCGGGAGGGCCGGGGAGCTGTTTTTT. It is translated as CASSQSTSGRAGELFF.